Presented here are 23 T cell receptor beta chains from one specimen sequenced in a study of shared clonotypes between healthy human individuals. Clones were sequenced by immunoSEQ multiplex PCR, and TCRdb holds only the in-frame ones, with some missing. In the table there are 2 million to 3 million clones, over 85% of which are singletons. Source material: naive CD4+ T cells from PBMCs. Subset in this sample: CD45RA+ positively selected. These receptors all stem from a man younger than 35 in good health. Some clones in this sample may be carry-over from other donors' samples.

V gene TRBV18 combines with J gene TRBJ1-1; tentative D call: TRBD1 (6 bases). The CDR3 extends over 15 amino acids. Per germline, CDR1 KGHSH and CDR2 LQKENI. Trimming took 4 bases from V and 1 from J, leaving 13 bases between them. CDR3 region: CASSLSWGQNTEAFF. CDR3 in DNA: TGTGCCAGCTCACTTAGTTGGGGGCAGAACACTGAAGCTTTCTTT.

V gene TRBV7-9 combines with J gene TRBJ2-5; tentative D call: TRBD1 (6 bases). Germline V gene lookup returns CDR1 SEHNR and CDR2 FQNEAQ (reference sequence). Trimming left V 5 bases short and J 3 bases short, with 13 bases between. This CDR3 region has 14 residues. Here the CDR3 DNA reads TGTGCCAGCAGCCCTAGGGCAGGGGAAGAGACCCAGTACTTC. Protein: CASSPRAGEETQYF.

The chain is built from TRBV11-2 and TRBJ1-2; the D gene is possibly TRBD1 (6 bases). V lost 0 bases, J lost 6 bases, and 11 bases lay in between. The length of the CDR3 is 14 residues. Germline V gene data show CDR1 as SGHAT and CDR2 as FQNNGV. For the CDR3, the DNA is TGTGCCAGCAGCTTAGATAGGGGGGGTGATGGCTACACCTTC. Protein product: CASSLDRGGDGYTF. The entire variable domain, with the rest obtained from reference TRBV11-2 and TRBJ1-2, is as follows: EAGVAQSPRYKIIEKRQSVAFWCNPISGHATLYWYQQILGQGPKLLIQFQNNGVVDDSQLPKDRFSAERLKGVDSTLKIQPAKLEDSAVYLCASSLDRGGDGYTFGSGTRLTVV.

The J gene is TRBJ1-3, the V gene TRBV7-2; D is undetermined. The CDR3 is 15 residues long. The germline V gene has CDR1 SGHTA and CDR2 FQGNSA. V was trimmed by 1 base and J by 8 bases, leaving 15 bases between them. The CDR3 DNA sequence: TGTGCCAGCAGCTTAGGGGCGGGGATGGTACACACCATATATTTT. It yields the protein CASSLGAGMVHTIYF.

This chain links TRBV7-2 with TRBJ2-4; D may be TRBD2 (6 bases). Germline CDR1 is SGHTA and CDR2 is FQGNSA. V was clipped by 0 bases and J by 6 bases, with 9 bases between them. This CDR3 region has 14 residues. The CDR3 protein is CASSLARTINIQYF. The CDR3 region has the DNA TGTGCCAGCAGCTTAGCTAGGACTATAAACATTCAGTACTTC.

The rearrangement links TRBV7-8 to TRBJ1-4; the D gene is possibly TRBD1 (5 bases). Trimming cost V 5 bases and J 8 bases, with 24 bases left between them. In germline, CDR1 is SGHVS, CDR2 FQNEAQ. The CDR3 runs to 17 residues. The chain's CDR3 is CASSARRAPGPREKLFF. CDR3 coding DNA: TGTGCCAGCAGCGCCCGAAGGGCACCGGGGCCGCGAGAAAAACTGTTTTTT.

Concerning this clone itself: The sample contains more than one DNA sequence encoding this CDR3. The CDR3 sequence: CASSLNSEAFF. CDR3 DNA sequence: TGTGCCAGCAGCTTGAATTCTGAAGCTTTCTTT. V and J are TRBV5-4 and TRBJ1-1; no clear D. Germline V gene lookup returns CDR1 SGHNT and CDR2 YYREEE (reference sequence). The CDR3 extends over 11 amino acids. The V and J ends lost 1 base and 6 bases respectively, with 4 bases between them.

V gene TRBV10-3 combines with J gene TRBJ2-6, with D perhaps matching TRBD2 (5 bases). Germline assignment: CDR1 ENHRY and CDR2 SYGVKD. V was trimmed by 8 bases and J by 1 base, leaving 18 bases between them. The CDR3 loop spans 17 amino acids. The CDR3 sequence: CAIPSTSGGSGANVLTF. The CDR3 nucleotides read TGTGCCATCCCCTCCACTAGTGGCGGATCTGGGGCCAACGTCCTGACTTTC.

The gene calls are TRBV28 and TRBJ1-1; possibly TRBD1 for D (6 bases). V gave up 1 base and J gave up 10 bases, with 13 bases separating them. CDR1 and CDR2 from the germline V gene are MDHEN and SYDVKM. The CDR3 loop spans 13 amino acids. The CDR3 DNA reads TGTGCCAGCAGTTTATCAGGGGTCGAAGCAGCTTTCTTT. Translated, it gives CASSLSGVEAAFF.

J is TRBJ2-1 and V is TRBV6-1; D gene uncertain. Germline V gene sequence: CDR1 MNHNS, CDR2 SASEGT. The CDR3 has 16 amino acids. The germline V and J ends were trimmed by 3 bases and 6 bases, with 18 bases remaining between them. Here the CDR3 DNA reads TGTGCCAGCAGTGACGGCCCCCGACTCGGTTCCAATGAGCAGTTCTTC. Amino acid sequence: CASSDGPRLGSNEQFF.

The gene calls are TRBV5-1 and TRBJ2-6; D is uncertain. Germline CDR1 and CDR2: SGHRS and YFSETQ. The CDR3 is 13 amino acids. The V end was cut by 4 bases, the J end by 2 bases, with 4 bases between. The DNA of the CDR3 is TGCGCCAGCAGCAGGGCTGGGGCCAACGTCCTGACTTTC. Residues: CASSRAGANVLTF.

This sequence joins TRBV15 and TRBJ2-1; 12 bases match TRBD2. This CDR3 contains 17 residues. J lost 3 bases, V lost 1 base, and 4 bases had no gene match. Germline V lookup: CDR1 LNHNV, CDR2 YYDKDF (reference sequence). CDR3 bases: TGTGCCACCAGCAGAGGACTAGCGGGAGCGGTCTACAATGAGCAGTTCTTC. Amino acid sequence: CATSRGLAGAVYNEQFF. Complete variable domain (other parts from reference TRBV15 and TRBJ2-1): DAMVIQNPRYQVTQFGKPVTLSCSQTLNHNVMYWYQQKSSQAPKLLFHYYDKDFNNEADTPDNFQSRRPNTSFCFLDIRSPGLGDTAMYLCATSRGLAGAVYNEQFFGPGTRLTVL.

This chain links TRBV4-2 with TRBJ2-1, with 7 nucleotides matching TRBD1. The CDR3 is 15 amino acids. Germline CDR1 and CDR2: LGHNA and YNFKEQ. After removal of 4 bases from V and 0 bases from J, the junction contained 3 bases not matched to a gene. DNA for the CDR3: TGTGCCAGCAGCCCCGAGGGGGCCTCCTACAATGAGCAGTTCTTC. Amino acids: CASSPEGASYNEQFF.

The chain couples TRBV9 to TRBJ2-7; possible D gene TRBD2, 7 bases. Trimming left V 4 bases short and J 6 bases short, with 23 bases between. The germline gives CDR1 SGDLS, CDR2 YYNGEE. The CDR3 runs to 16 residues. CDR3 DNA: TGTGCCAGCAGCCCTTCCGAGGGGGGGATACAAGGCGAGCAGTACTTC. Its translation: CASSPSEGGIQGEQYF. Combining the CDR3 with reference TRBV9 and TRBJ2-7 gives the whole variable domain DSGVTQTPKHLITATGQRVTLRCSPRSGDLSVYWYQQSLDQGLQFLIQYYNGEERAKGNILERFSAQQFPDLHSELNLSSLELGDSALYFCASSPSEGGIQGEQYFGPGTRLTVT.

Concerning this clone itself: Other DNA sequences in this specimen translate into the identical CDR3. The chain couples TRBV5-1 to TRBJ2-7; D not certain. Trimming left V 0 bases short and J 5 bases short, with 9 bases between. Germline-derived CDR1 and CDR2 are SGHRS and YFSETQ. The CDR3 contains 13 residues. The CDR3 bases are TGCGCCAGCAGCTTGGCCGGTGTCGACGAGCAGTACTTC. Protein: CASSLAGVDEQYF.

The V call is TRBV7-8, the J call TRBJ2-7; 7 bases are a match to TRBD2. The germline V gene encodes CDR1 SGHVS and CDR2 FQNEAQ. V lost 5 bases to trimming and J lost 2 bases; unmatched junction nucleotides: 12. The CDR3 spans 16 residues. As DNA, the CDR3 is TGTGCCAGCAGCCCCCAACGGGGGGACGTAGCCTACGAGCAGTACTTC. The encoded protein is CASSPQRGDVAYEQYF.

Notes on this clone: The sample has other DNA sequences that encode this CDR3 too. V is TRBV28 and J is TRBJ2-1; D might be TRBD2 (6 bases). The CDR3 is 13 amino acids. The V and J ends lost 5 bases and 6 bases respectively, with 11 bases between them. The germline gives CDR1 MDHEN, CDR2 SYDVKM. For the CDR3, the DNA is TGTGCCAGCAGTCTAACAGCGGGCAATGAGCAGTTCTTC. Translation: CASSLTAGNEQFF.

V and J are TRBV5-1 and TRBJ2-2; D perhaps matches TRBD1 (6 bases). There are 17 residues in the CDR3. Looked up from germline, CDR1 is SGHRS and CDR2 is YFSETQ. Trimming stripped 3 bases from V and 4 bases from J, with 19 bases between. The CDR3 is CASSSRTRLGATGELFF. The CDR3 nucleotides are TGCGCCAGCAGCTCCAGGACCCGACTGGGGGCCACCGGGGAGCTGTTTTTT. The entire variable domain, with the rest obtained from reference TRBV5-1 and TRBJ2-2, is as follows: KAGVTQTPRYLIKTRGQQVTLSCSPISGHRSVSWYQQTPGQGLQFLFEYFSETQRNKGNFPGRFSGRQFSNSRSEMNVSTLELGDSALYLCASSSRTRLGATGELFFGEGSRLTVL.

In its sample, this clone was seen a few times. This chain joins TRBV2 and TRBJ2-3, with 8 bases identical to TRBD2. Germline CDR1 is SNHLY and CDR2 is FYNNEI. The V segment lost 7 bases and the J segment 3 bases; nucleotides outside the gene matches: 15. The length of the CDR3 is 17 residues. CDR3 coding DNA: TGTGCCAGCACCGGTCCCGGGCGTGGACTAGCAACAGATACGCAGTATTTT. Amino acid sequence: CASTGPGRGLATDTQYF.

V gene TRBV19 combines with J gene TRBJ2-7, with a possible D match to TRBD1 (5 bases). The CDR3 runs to 16 residues. V was clipped by 1 base and J by 0 bases, with 13 bases between them. CDR1 LNHDA and CDR2 SQIVND come from the germline V gene (reference sequence). Here the CDR3 DNA reads TGTGCCAGTAGTATAGGTTACAGGAAGGTCTCCTACGAGCAGTACTTC. Translated, it gives CASSIGYRKVSYEQYF. Combining the CDR3 with reference TRBV19 and TRBJ2-7 gives the whole variable domain DGGITQSPKYLFRKEGQNVTLSCEQNLNHDAMYWYRQDPGQGLRLIYYSQIVNDFQKGDIAEGYSVSREKKESFPLTVTSAQKNPTAFYLCASSIGYRKVSYEQYFGPGTRLTVT.

This chain links TRBV5-1 with TRBJ2-5; tentatively, D is TRBD2 (7 bases). Germline lookup yields CDR1 SGHRS and CDR2 YFSETQ. Trimming took 6 bases from V and 9 from J, leaving 12 bases between them. This CDR3 spans 11 amino acids. The CDR3 reads CASNEGGAQYF. Here the CDR3 DNA reads TGCGCCAGCAACGAGGGGGGGGCCCAGTACTTC.

The chain combines TRBV5-1 with TRBJ2-5; D is ambiguous. The CDR3 is 14 amino acids. Trimming took off 0 bases at V and 5 bases at J, with 11 bases between the two ends. CDR1 is SGHRS, CDR2 YFSETQ, per germline. The CDR3 reads CASSLAVSLETQYF. The CDR3 DNA follows: TGCGCCAGCAGCTTGGCGGTTTCTCTGGAGACCCAGTACTTC.

The V gene is TRBV28, the J gene TRBJ2-7; 9 nucleotides align to TRBD2. Per the germline V gene, CDR1 is MDHEN and CDR2 is SYDVKM. CDR3 length: 15 amino acids. Losses at the gene ends were 1 base for V and 4 bases for J; bases not matched to a gene: 5. As DNA, the CDR3 is TGTGCCAGCAGTTTATTAATCCTAGCGGGATACGAGCAGTACTTC. Translating it yields CASSLLILAGYEQYF.